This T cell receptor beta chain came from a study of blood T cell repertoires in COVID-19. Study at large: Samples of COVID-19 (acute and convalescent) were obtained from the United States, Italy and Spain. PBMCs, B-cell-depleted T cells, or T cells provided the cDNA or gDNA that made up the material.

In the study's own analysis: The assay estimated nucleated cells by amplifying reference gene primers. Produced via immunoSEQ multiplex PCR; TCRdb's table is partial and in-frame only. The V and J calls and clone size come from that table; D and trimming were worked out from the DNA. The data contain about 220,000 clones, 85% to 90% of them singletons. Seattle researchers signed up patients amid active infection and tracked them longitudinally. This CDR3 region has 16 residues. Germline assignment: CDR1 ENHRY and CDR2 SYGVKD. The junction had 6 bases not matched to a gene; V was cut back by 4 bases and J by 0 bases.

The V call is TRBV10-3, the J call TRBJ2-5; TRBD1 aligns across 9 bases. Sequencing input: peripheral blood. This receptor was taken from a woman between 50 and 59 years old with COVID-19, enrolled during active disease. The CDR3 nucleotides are TGTGCCATCAGTGGGGGGGACAGGGAGTACCAAGAGACCCAGTACTTC. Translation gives CAISGGDREYQETQYF.